A single T cell receptor (beta chain) is shown here with its context. The antigen is undetermined. Thymic samples were excised during corrective heart operations. Among the donors, all were healthy Finnish infants having corrective surgery for congenital heart defects. CDR1 SGHDN and CDR2 FVKESK come from the germline V gene. The V segment lost 3 bases and the J segment 4 bases; nucleotides outside the gene matches: 12. The CDR3 spans 16 residues. These data are taken from a study of human thymus T cells. The protocol was immunoSEQ multiplex PCR, while the TCRdb copy is restricted to in-frame clones and leaves out a portion. The sample includes about 78,000 clones, roughly 97% of them seen just once. Whole-study findings and limits: Repertoires from thymus and blood appeared to show biased V and J gene usage. Related studies found that unrelated individuals share highly overlapping thymic repertoires.

The sequence came from a boy under two years old with a congenital heart defect but otherwise immunologically healthy. The chain is built from TRBV14 and TRBJ2-7; 7 bases align to TRBD2. Sequenced: thymus tissue. In DNA form, the CDR3 reads TGTGCCAGCAGCCACCGGCTCCGGAGCGGGGCGTACGAGCAGTACTTC. It is translated as CASSHRLRSGAYEQYF. The variable domain in full, with the rest retrieved from reference TRBV14 and TRBJ2-7, is EAGVTQFPSHSVIEKGQTVTLRCDPISGHDNLYWYRRVMGKEIKFLLHFVKESKQDESGMPNNRFLAERTGGTYSTLKVQPAELEDSGVYFCASSHRLRSGAYEQYFGPGTRLTVT.